This T cell receptor (beta chain) is drawn from a study of blood T cell repertoires in COVID-19. Some clones are missing from TCRdb's copy, which holds only in-frame ones; the method was immunoSEQ multiplex PCR. The data show tens of thousands of clones, about 82% seen once. Germline CDR1 MNHEY, CDR2 SMNVEV (reference sequence). The CDR3 runs 12 residues. Deletions cut 2 bases from V and 8 bases from J, with 6 bases between. Sample: peripheral blood. The clonotype was recovered from a human donor in a cohort sampled during active COVID-19. The gene calls are TRBV27 and TRBJ2-2; the D gene is possibly TRBD1 (6 bases). The CDR3 sequence: CASSLRGGELFF. In nucleotides, the CDR3 is TGTGCCAGCAGTTTAAGGGGGGGGGAGCTGTTTTTT.